The T cell receptor (beta chain) described here comes from a study of T cells in Graves' hyperthyroidism and ophthalmopathy. Study-level findings and limits: Ophthalmopathy was model-predicted a median approximately six months pre-onset. Blood also contained most expanded thyroid clonotypes above 0.001.

Regions amplified from RNA transcripts were the TCR beta CDR3 regions. First-round RT-PCR targeting the TCR CDR3 was performed with the HTBI primer set. Each CDR3 protein gets one entry after TCRdb re-called the multiplex PCR reads with MiXCR. This sample has about 270,000 distinct CDR3 sequences, with around 20% found just once. As to this clonotype: The antigen remains undetermined.

Source material: blood. The sequence derives from a man aged 25-40 years with Graves' ophthalmopathy.

The CDR3 reads CASSLLNRHGETQYF. The DNA of the CDR3 is TGTGCCAGCAGCCTTCTCAACAGGCATGGGGAGACCCAGTACTTC. The V call is TRBV11-2, the J call TRBJ2-5; a weak D match, TRBD1 (5 bases). Germline V gene data show CDR1 as SGHAT and CDR2 as FQNNGV. Trimming took 5 bases from V and 5 from J, leaving 18 bases between them. The CDR3 is 15 amino acids.